This T cell receptor beta chain originates from a study of blood T cell repertoires in COVID-19. In germline, CDR1 is SGHRS, CDR2 YFSETQ. The CDR3 is 15 residues long. The V gene lost 4 bases and the J gene lost 0 bases, with 11 bases spanning the gap. The study drew participants aged about 18 to 89 years from 20 to 30 US areas. The method was immunoSEQ multiplex PCR; TCRdb's version includes in-frame clones alone and lacks a portion of them. This table holds roughly 250,000 clones, about 87% found once. The chain uses TRBV5-1 and TRBJ2-1; D unresolved. The sequence derives from a man in his fifties who had been exposed to COVID-19. Sequencing input: PBMCs or T cells enriched from blood (not recorded which). The CDR3 DNA sequence: TGCGCCAGCAGCAGAGCCACCCGCTCCTACAATGAGCAGTTCTTC. The encoded protein is CASSRATRSYNEQFF.